These 5 T cell receptor beta chains came from one sample sequenced in a study of blood T cell repertoires in COVID-19. Sequencing was performed with immunoSEQ multiplex PCR; in TCRdb, only in-frame clones are kept and a portion is missing. Seen here are approximately 450,000 clones, roughly 91% observed once, and the top ten hold roughly 4%. The sample was peripheral blood. These receptors were taken from a woman in her thirties with acute or convalescent COVID-19.

The genes are TRBV28 and TRBJ2-4; perhaps TRBD1 as D (5 bases). Germline CDR1 is MDHEN and CDR2 is SYDVKM. V was clipped by 1 base and J by 8 bases, with 12 bases between them. The CDR3 spans 14 residues. CDR3 protein: CASSLSGARDIQYF. The DNA for the CDR3 is TGTGCCAGCAGTTTATCTGGGGCCCGGGACATTCAGTACTTC.

The CDR3 sequence is CAISVNRDYGYTF. CDR3 DNA: TGTGCCATCAGTGTGAACAGGGACTATGGCTACACCTTC. This chain links TRBV10-3 with TRBJ1-2; D possibly corresponds to TRBD1 (6 bases). V was trimmed by 4 bases and J by 3 bases, leaving 9 bases between them. Germline V gives CDR1 ENHRY, CDR2 SYGVKD. This CDR3 spans 13 amino acids.

The rearrangement joins TRBV28 to TRBJ2-1; D not resolved. Germline CDR1 reads MDHEN; CDR2 reads SYDVKM. Trimming cost V 6 bases and J 4 bases, with 10 bases left between them. This CDR3 comprises 13 residues. CDR3 in amino acids: CASSLLVYNEQFF. The CDR3 bases are TGTGCCAGCAGCCTACTTGTATACAATGAGCAGTTCTTC.

As concerns this clone: This sample also contains other DNA sequences that code for the same CDR3. The chain links TRBV7-2 to TRBJ1-1; no clear D gene. V was trimmed by 5 bases and J by 4 bases, leaving 5 bases between them. Germline CDR1 and CDR2: SGHTA and FQGNSA. CDR3 length equals 11 residues. CDR3 nucleotide sequence: TGTGCCAGCAGCCCCCGCACTGAAGCTTTCTTT. It yields the protein CASSPRTEAFF.

The J gene is TRBJ2-3, the V gene TRBV5-1; D is undetermined. The V end lost 0 bases, the J end lost 0 bases, and 8 bases lay between the germline ends. Germline loops: CDR1 SGHRS, CDR2 YFSETQ. The CDR3 spans 15 residues. DNA for the CDR3: TGCGCCAGCAGCTTGGGACACACTAGCACAGATACGCAGTATTTT. It is translated as CASSLGHTSTDTQYF.